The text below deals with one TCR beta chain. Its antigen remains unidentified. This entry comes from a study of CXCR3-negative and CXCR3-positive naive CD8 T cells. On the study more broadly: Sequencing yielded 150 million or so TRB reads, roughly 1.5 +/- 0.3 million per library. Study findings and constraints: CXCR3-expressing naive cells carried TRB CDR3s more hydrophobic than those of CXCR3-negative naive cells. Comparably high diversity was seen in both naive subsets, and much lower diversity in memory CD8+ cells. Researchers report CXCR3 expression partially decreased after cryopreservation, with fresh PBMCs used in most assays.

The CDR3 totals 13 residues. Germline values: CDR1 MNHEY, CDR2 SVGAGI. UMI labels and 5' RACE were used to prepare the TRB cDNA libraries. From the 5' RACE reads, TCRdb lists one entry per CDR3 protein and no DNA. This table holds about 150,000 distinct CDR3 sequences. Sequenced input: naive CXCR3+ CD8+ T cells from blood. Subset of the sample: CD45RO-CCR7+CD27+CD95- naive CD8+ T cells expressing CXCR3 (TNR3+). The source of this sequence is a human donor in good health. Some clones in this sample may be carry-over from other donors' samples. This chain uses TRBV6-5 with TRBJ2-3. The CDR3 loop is CASSYLGIDTQYF.